One TCR beta chain is described in this entry. It lacks a known antigen. No much larger clone exists at a distance of one base, and base qualities are not known. This specimen comes from a study of cytomegalovirus exposure and HLA in healthy donors (dated by TCRdb to the late 2010s). Regarding the complete study: According to an earlier analysis of 587 of the donors, about 190 million T cells yielded approximately 120 million unique TCR beta sequences and roughly 280 Gb of sequence data. The number of donors typed differed by locus, with about 629-630 for A, B, C, DRB1 and DQB1, around 500 for DQA1, about 610 for DPA1, and some 440 for DPB1. Donor age, sex, ethnicity and CMV serostatus were compiled alongside the repertoire data. In the later analysis, no new phenotypic data were used to find candidate immune exposures; instead, reliance was placed on TCR beta sequences and their occurrence across donors. High-throughput TCR immunosequencing, statistical association of individual TCRs with disease status, and machine learning were combined to predict cytomegalovirus infection status. Both class I and class II loci were covered by HLA typing, at four-digit resolution. Among several hundred genotyped donors of the cohort, an average of approximately 240,000 unique TCR beta nucleotide sequences was sequenced per donor, of which 15% to 20% were non-productive. Every repertoire in the discovery cohort had been generated on one and the same sequencing platform. Of the 300 to 500 genotyped donors, 65% to 90% were placed in the genetic ancestry cluster associated with self-reported Caucasian donors. An early release covering about 600 HLA-typed donors comprised 300 to 350 gigabases of sequencing data and approximately 80 million unique TCR sequences. The study was designed to test whether signatures of past pathogen exposure could be identified by cataloging public T cell receptors. A later genetic analysis took genome-wide SNP genotypes for about 55% of the 666 donors and used that subset as a discovery cohort. In addition to the first cohort of 666 subjects, a separate validation cohort of approximately 110 different subjects was used. A few DR-DQ haplotypes were handled as single units for association and clustering because linkage in the cohort was strong. Using immunosequencing, the study profiled T cell repertoires from 666 subjects and related those repertoires to cytomegalovirus serostatus. In an earlier analysis of several hundred of the donors, high-throughput TCR beta sequencing was used to judge whether each TCR beta V gene segment behaved as functional or pseudogenic. A later analysis re-analyzed previously published TCR beta repertoires from hundreds of donors and added high-resolution HLA genotyping to study TCR occurrence patterns. Points the paper makes about the study in general: Because HLA typing was unavailable for some donors at each locus, only the typed subset was used in association tests. In a later analysis, HLA-associated TCR beta chains showed more clonal expansion and lower generation probabilities than non-associated chains that were equally common. A further reported finding was that TCR beta sequences accurately predicted the HLA-A and HLA-B alleles for most subjects in the first cohort. Broadly in line with IMGT annotations, most TCR beta V segments showed up in productive rearrangements about 90% or about 30% of the time in an earlier analysis of under 700 of the donors. Correlated functional status among segregating V segments might reflect linkage disequilibrium, but an unknown experimental factor could not be ruled out. A later analysis associated around 16,000 TCR beta sequences with specific HLA alleles at a false discovery rate of 0.05. In a later analysis, several top co-occurrence clusters were reported to appear linked to parvovirus B19, influenza, CMV and Epstein-Barr virus. A cluster of highly shared sequence variants was judged likely to represent a technical artifact of the sequencing pipeline. Three of the identified cytomegalovirus-associated TCR beta chains were confirmed in vitro to be specific for cytomegalovirus antigens. A total of 164 TCR beta chains were listed by the study as associated with cytomegalovirus. According to the authors, the approach could potentially be generalized to other disease states and immunological phenotypes. Sequencing depth was assumed to be roughly uniform across donors in the presence/absence analyses, though that assumption may not hold. Most CMV-associated TCR beta chains appeared to be HLA-restricted in a later analysis, and the HLA associations seemed to be driven largely by CMV exposure. Because counts were too low, about 18 rarely observed V segments, including chromosome 9 orphons, were excluded from the earlier analysis of around 590 of the donors. Immune exposure information for the cohort was limited to CMV serostatus. In a later analysis, the rate of TCR association differed among HLA loci, with DRB1 alleles having the most associated TCRs and HLA-C alleles having the fewest. Only TCR beta chains were sequenced in this cohort, and the absence of alpha or paired-chain data limited detectable features. Strong co-occurrence of HLA alleles, especially DR and DQ, made assigning TCR associations to individual alleles difficult. Most TCR sequences were observed very rarely across donors, whereas some public TCRs were present in many individuals. A later genetic analysis associated a missense DCLRE1C variant with V-gene and J-gene trimming of TCR beta chains, and an independent cohort replicated the association. In both the original and validation cohorts, the classifier was reported to diagnose cytomegalovirus status with high specificity and sensitivity. Compared with the 666-donor mean, donors in an Asian-associated ancestry cluster had fewer N-insertions in productive TCRs, according to a later genetic analysis.

Library construction relied on the immunoSEQ multiplex PCR assay. For the multiplex PCR, a mixture combining 60 forward primers for TCR Vbeta segments and 13 reverse primers for TCR Jbeta segments was used. The CDR3 region of rearranged TCR beta genes was amplified from genomic DNA by a multiplex PCR assay. Amplified TCR beta libraries were sequenced as 87-base-pair reads on the Illumina HiSeq System. The original methods were these. A later analysis counted tens of millions of unique TCR beta chains across the 650 to 800 repertoires, and around 9.9 million of these chains were shared by at least two donors. Raw reads were error-corrected and collapsed into unique sequences by a nearest-neighbor algorithm in which closely related sequences were merged to remove PCR and sequencing errors. CDR3 sequences were aligned to IMGT reference sequences to assign V, D and J gene segments. For a sequence to be retained, a match of at least six nucleotides to both a V gene segment and a J gene segment was required. Rearrangements were classified as productive when the CDR3 lacked stop codons and remained in frame with V and J, and all other rearrangements were classified as non-productive. CDR3 was defined according to IMGT convention as the region running from the second conserved V-encoded cysteine to the conserved J-encoded phenylalanine. In an earlier analysis of 500 to 650 of the donors, sequences lacking an unambiguous match to a single V gene segment were excluded. In an earlier analysis of about 590 of the donors, a V segment was called functional when productive rearrangements were above 56.7%, and segregating when the standard deviation between donors exceeded 5%. A statistical classification framework was built for diagnosing cytomegalovirus status from the catalog of TCR beta chain sequences. A later analysis assigned V and J genes by comparing TCR nucleotide sequences with IMGT/GENE-DB human TR gene sequences. A later analysis assigned CDR3 sequences and most-parsimonious VDJ recombination scenarios with the TCRdist pipeline. In a later analysis, each TCR beta chain was defined by its CDR3 amino acid sequence together with its V-gene family, and reads lacking a unique V-gene family were excluded. To address suspected cross-contamination and a sequencing artifact, a later analysis removed approximately 590 highly shared, low-generation-probability nucleotide sequences. In a later analysis, a clonal expansion index was calculated for each public chain from normalized within-repertoire ranks of inferred template counts. Generation probabilities in a later analysis came from a VDJ recombination model fitted to out-of-frame rearrangements, and those results were checked against IGoR. In a later analysis, TCR-TCR, TCR-HLA and TCR-CMV co-occurrence was scored with hypergeometric tests, and a repertoire-size bias correction was applied to TCR pairs. False discovery rates were estimated in a later analysis by permuting HLA or CMV assignments 20 times. In a later analysis, co-occurring TCRs were grouped using DBSCAN, and TCRdist sequence similarity was added for clustering within HLA-allele-positive subsets. Repertoires with fewer than 30,000 or more than 120,000 public chains were left out of co-occurrence clustering, as were roughly five repertoires with anomalous nucleotide sharing. TCRdb obtained this table from immuneACCESS and retained in-frame rearrangements with V and J assigned. These tables miss some clones; where compared with another copy, unresolved V genes account for less than half of the shortfall, and the remainder is unexplained. The D gene and trimming were derived from the DNA, and the V and J assignments and clone size from that table. The sample records 110,000 to 150,000 clones, 65% to 80% of which are singletons. Around 3.7% of the sample rests with the top ten.

The cohort consisted of 650 to 700 healthy bone marrow donors. Cohort members were all nominally healthy when sampled, although unrecorded immune exposures were likely present. The donor tested CMV seronegative and was one of the 352 seronegative cohort members. Every donor gave a peripheral blood sample, and the peripheral blood mononuclear cells from that sample were used for TCR beta sequencing. Genomic DNA was extracted from the blood cell samples with the Qiagen DNeasy Blood Extraction Kit. Input material: PBMCs. This TCR was recovered from a male donor in good health and CMV-seronegative.

The encoded CDR3 is CASSSTRTGSNTIYF. The nucleotide sequence is TGTGCCAGCAGTTCAACCAGGACAGGGTCAAACACCATATATTTT. The rearrangement joined TRBV28 to TRBJ1-3, with 8 bases in between that match TRBD1. The germline V gene supplies CDR1 MDHEN and CDR2 SYDVKM. Spanning cysteine to phenylalanine, the CDR3 consists of 15 amino acids. Kept here is only the CDR3 DNA, which spans 45 bases and is read in frame from base 1. V trim: 4 bases; J trim: 6 bases; unmatched bases: 8.